The 6 T cell receptor beta chains below all came from one sample that was sequenced in a study of blood T cell repertoires in COVID-19. Profiled with immunoSEQ multiplex PCR; TCRdb holds only in-frame clones, not every one. The sample has about 300,000 clones; over 85% are singletons. What was sequenced was PBMCs or T cells enriched from blood (not recorded which). These TCRs come from a woman in her fifties or sixties who had been exposed to COVID-19.

V usage is TRBV18 and J usage is TRBJ1-4; D is unclear. Trimming pared 3 bases from V and 8 bases from J, leaving 13 bases between. CDR3 length equals 14 residues. Germline CDR1 reads KGHSH; CDR2 reads LQKENI. The CDR3 DNA sequence: TGTGCCAGCTCACCGGCGGAATCCGGGGAAAAACTGTTTTTT. This codes for CASSPAESGEKLFF.

This clone was counted a single time. This rearrangement joins TRBV5-1 to TRBJ2-2; 10 bases line up with TRBD2. The CDR3 covers 17 residues. V was pared by 1 base and J by 2 bases, with 5 bases of the junction left unmatched. The germline gives CDR1 SGHRS, CDR2 YFSETQ. CDR3: CASSLSLAGPNTGELFF. The CDR3 DNA reads TGCGCCAGCAGCTTGTCACTAGCGGGACCTAACACCGGGGAGCTGTTTTTT. Full variable domain (remainder filled in from reference TRBV5-1 and TRBJ2-2): KAGVTQTPRYLIKTRGQQVTLSCSPISGHRSVSWYQQTPGQGLQFLFEYFSETQRNKGNFPGRFSGRQFSNSRSEMNVSTLELGDSALYLCASSLSLAGPNTGELFFGEGSRLTVL.

This chain connects TRBV5-1 to TRBJ2-1, with 8 bases lining up with TRBD1. The CDR3 has 17 residues. Germline CDR1 reads SGHRS; CDR2 reads YFSETQ. V dropped 4 bases and J dropped 9; count of bases not matched to a gene: 18. CDR3 bases: TGCGCCAGCAGCACCAGGGCTGGGGCAGGGGGCTCGAGTGAGCAGTTCTTC. Its translation is CASSTRAGAGGSSEQFF.

This chain links TRBV28 with TRBJ2-1, with D perhaps TRBD1 (6 bases). V was shortened by 5 bases and J by 10 bases, with 18 bases between the two germline ends. Germline assignment: CDR1 MDHEN and CDR2 SYDVKM. The CDR3 sequence is 14 residues long. The CDR3 bases are TGTGCCAGCAGTCGACAGGTAATTTTGGGGGAGCAGTTCTTC. This sequence encodes CASSRQVILGEQFF.

This CDR3 is CASSSLGQDLSYEQYF. In nucleotides, the CDR3 is TGTGCCAGTAGTTCCTTAGGACAGGATTTATCCTACGAGCAGTACTTC. The chain couples TRBV19 to TRBJ2-7, with 7 positions matching TRBD1. The germline gives CDR1 LNHDA, CDR2 SQIVND (reference sequence). The CDR3 consists of 16 residues. V was clipped by 5 bases and J by 1 base; unmatched bases: 11.

This chain uses TRBV2 with TRBJ2-2, with unresolved D. V lost 1 base, J lost 5 bases, and 11 bases lay in between. There are 15 residues in the CDR3. Germline loops: CDR1 SNHLY, CDR2 FYNNEI. CDR3 amino acids: CASSEEAGRTGELFF. The CDR3, as DNA: TGTGCCAGCAGTGAAGAGGCTGGGCGAACCGGGGAGCTGTTTTTT.